A selection of T cell receptor beta chains follows, all from one sample in a study of T cell responses to AZD1222 COVID-19 vaccine. Sequencing used immunoSEQ multiplex PCR; TCRdb keeps in-frame clones, though not all of them. Among some 110,000 clones listed, more than 70% were seen once. Sequencing was performed on peripheral blood, taken on day 0 of AZD1222 vaccination. Source of these receptors: an adult in good health. Each CDR3 is given without its conserved first and last residue. Fields, in order: CDR3 length, V gene, J gene, CDR3 protein.

CDR3 length: 14; V gene: TRBV6-1; J gene: TRBJ2-3; CDR3 protein: ASSGRELKGTDTQY
CDR3 length: 9; V gene: TRBV29-1; J gene: TRBJ1-1; CDR3 protein: SAGEAAGAF
CDR3 length: 11; V gene: TRBV9; J gene: TRBJ2-4; CDR3 protein: ASSPRLAGVQY
CDR3 length: 12; V gene: TRBV28; J gene: TRBJ1-6; CDR3 protein: ASIRGTGYSPLH
CDR3 length: 13; V gene: TRBV7-2; J gene: TRBJ1-6; CDR3 protein: ASSPDAGENSPLH
CDR3 length: 11; V gene: TRBV19; J gene: TRBJ1-4; CDR3 protein: ASSPQGNEKLF
CDR3 length: 10; V gene: TRBV29-1; J gene: TRBJ2-7; CDR3 protein: SVEKQGNEQY
CDR3 length: 16; V gene: TRBV7-3; J gene: TRBJ2-1; CDR3 protein: ASSPGLAGGPSYNEQF
CDR3 length: 14; V gene: TRBV9; J gene: TRBJ2-3; CDR3 protein: ASSVSGAASTDTQY
CDR3 length: 12; V gene: TRBV6-5; J gene: TRBJ2-7; CDR3 protein: ASRGSGSSYEQY
CDR3 length: 12; V gene: TRBV6-2/TRBV6-3; J gene: TRBJ1-2; CDR3 protein: ASSGTGSNYGYT
CDR3 length: 13; V gene: TRBV5-6; J gene: TRBJ2-3; CDR3 protein: ASSFGRASTDTQY
CDR3 length: 13; V gene: TRBV4-3; J gene: TRBJ2-5; CDR3 protein: ASSQLLAGGKTQY
CDR3 length: 13; V gene: TRBV27; J gene: TRBJ1-2; CDR3 protein: ASSLLNRGSYGYT
CDR3 length: 12; V gene: TRBV18; J gene: TRBJ1-4; CDR3 protein: ASSRTGMNEKLF
CDR3 length: 12; V gene: TRBV3-1/TRBV3-2; J gene: TRBJ1-4; CDR3 protein: ASSRSGVNEKLF
CDR3 length: 12; V gene: TRBV19; J gene: TRBJ1-5; CDR3 protein: ASSSGGGNQPQH
CDR3 length: 15; V gene: TRBV3-1/TRBV3-2; J gene: TRBJ2-1; CDR3 protein: ASSRKLRGRGVNEQF
CDR3 length: 9; V gene: TRBV12-3/TRBV12-4; J gene: TRBJ1-1; CDR3 protein: ASSLFEVPF
CDR3 length: 12; V gene: TRBV7-2; J gene: TRBJ2-5; CDR3 protein: ASSSGGYQETQY
CDR3 length: 13; V gene: TRBV2; J gene: TRBJ2-2; CDR3 protein: ASTASGRASGELF
CDR3 length: 12; V gene: TRBV19; J gene: TRBJ1-5; CDR3 protein: ASSLEGLGQPQH
CDR3 length: 12; V gene: TRBV5-5; J gene: TRBJ2-7; CDR3 protein: ASSSRQGRYEQY
CDR3 length: 12; V gene: TRBV2; J gene: TRBJ1-5; CDR3 protein: ASSEANGYQPQH
CDR3 length: 12; V gene: TRBV24-1; J gene: TRBJ1-1; CDR3 protein: ATHPGQGLDEAF
CDR3 length: 12; V gene: TRBV5-5; J gene: TRBJ1-4; CDR3 protein: ASSPGTTNEKLF
CDR3 length: 12; V gene: TRBV27; J gene: TRBJ2-2; CDR3 protein: ASTRGSNTGELF
CDR3 length: 12; V gene: TRBV5-1; J gene: TRBJ2-5; CDR3 protein: ASSRGDGQETQY
CDR3 length: 13; V gene: TRBV11-1; J gene: TRBJ2-3; CDR3 protein: ASSWAGESTDTQY
CDR3 length: 13; V gene: TRBV2; J gene: TRBJ2-5; CDR3 protein: ASSVRQAKGETQY
CDR3 length: 13; V gene: TRBV6-5; J gene: TRBJ2-2; CDR3 protein: ASNSEVRGTGELF
CDR3 length: 13; V gene: TRBV9; J gene: TRBJ1-2; CDR3 protein: ASSVQGGDFWGYT
CDR3 length: 14; V gene: TRBV2; J gene: TRBJ1-2; CDR3 protein: ASTRPGQGLQGGYT
CDR3 length: 15; V gene: TRBV28; J gene: TRBJ1-3; CDR3 protein: ASRGLDRGEKGNTIY
CDR3 length: 12; V gene: TRBV9; J gene: TRBJ2-3; CDR3 protein: ASSVEGYIDTQY
CDR3 length: 12; V gene: TRBV19; J gene: TRBJ1-5; CDR3 protein: ASSTSQRNQPQH
CDR3 length: 13; V gene: TRBV7-3; J gene: TRBJ2-5; CDR3 protein: ASSPTSGGQETQY
CDR3 length: 15; V gene: TRBV5-6; J gene: TRBJ2-2; CDR3 protein: ASSWQVTGGNTGELF
CDR3 length: 9; V gene: TRBV28; J gene: TRBJ2-7; CDR3 protein: ASSFRREQY
CDR3 length: 15; V gene: TRBV6-1; J gene: TRBJ2-5; CDR3 protein: ASSEFVYPSQGETQY
CDR3 length: 10; V gene: TRBV3-1/TRBV3-2; J gene: TRBJ1-6; CDR3 protein: ASSQEGQPLH
CDR3 length: 14; V gene: TRBV28; J gene: TRBJ2-3; CDR3 protein: ASRPAQAPSPDTQY